This passage covers 8 T cell receptor beta chains from one sample sequenced in a study of CD8 T cells in Susac syndrome. Reverse transcription of roughly 0.45 to 1 ug RNA was performed with random hexamers. Each CDR3 protein gets one entry after TCRdb re-called the immunoSEQ multiplex PCR reads with MiXCR. The sample lists approximately 140,000 distinct CDR3 sequences; 75% to 90% were seen once. Sequencing used CD8+ T cells from PBMCs. The receptors here all came from a human donor with multiple sclerosis.

CDR3 DNA sequence: TGTGCCAGCAGTGATGTTGCTAGCACAGATACGCAGTATTTT. This sequence encodes CASSDVASTDTQYF. V and J are TRBV2 and TRBJ2-3; D gene ambiguous. Germline V gene data show CDR1 as SNHLY and CDR2 as FYNNEI. CDR3 length: 14 amino acids. The germline V and J ends were trimmed by 3 bases and 0 bases, with 7 bases remaining between them.

The chain uses TRBV9 and TRBJ2-1, with 8 bases matching TRBD2. This CDR3 region has 21 residues. Germline CDR1 is SGDLS and CDR2 is YYNGEE. Trimming cost V 4 bases and J 0 bases; bases outside gene matches: 21. DNA for the CDR3: TGTGCCAGCAGCCCGCGACGGGGCACCGGGACTAGGGATAGCTCCTACAATGAGCAGTTCTTC. Translation gives CASSPRRGTGTRDSSYNEQFF.

This clonotype is a singleton in its sample. The chain carries TRBV29-1 and TRBJ1-1; a weak D match, TRBD1 (6 bases). The V gene's germline CDR1 is SQVTM and CDR2 ANQGSEA. The CDR3 runs 12 residues. Trimming cost V 7 bases and J 2 bases, with 11 bases left between them. CDR3 in amino acids: CSATGSNTEAFF. CDR3 DNA sequence: TGCAGCGCCACAGGGAGTAACACTGAAGCTTTCTTT. The full variable domain, with the rest looked up from reference TRBV29-1 and TRBJ1-1, is SAVISQKPSRDICQRGTSLTIQCQVDSQVTMMFWYRQQPGQSLTLIATANQGSEATYESGFVIDKFPISRPNLTFSTLTVSNMSPEDSSIYLCSATGSNTEAFFGQGTRLTVV.

The CDR3 sequence: CASSPSNPTYEQYF. DNA for the CDR3: TGTGCCAGCAGCCCTTCCAACCCGACCTACGAGCAGTACTTC. The chain has TRBV7-9 and TRBJ2-7; no clear D. V dropped 5 bases and J dropped 2 bases, with 13 bases sitting between them. The CDR3 runs 14 residues. The germline CDR1 and CDR2 sequences are SEHNR and FQNEAQ (reference sequence).

This rearrangement joins TRBV4-2 to TRBJ2-5, with a possible D match to TRBD2 (6 bases). Germline CDR1 reads LGHNA; CDR2 reads YNFKEQ. Trimming took 7 bases from V and 5 from J, leaving 20 bases between them. This CDR3 region has 15 residues. DNA of the CDR3: TGTGCCAGCACCGCGGGACCCAGGGAGTGGGAGACCCAGTACTTC. Its translation: CASTAGPREWETQYF.

The V gene is TRBV7-9, the J gene TRBJ2-5; 7 bases map to TRBD2. The CDR3 is made up of 16 amino acids. Germline CDR1 reads SEHNR; CDR2 reads FQNEAQ (reference sequence). V lost 4 bases and J lost 0; bases outside the gene matches: 8. The CDR3 loop reads CASSSLAAQHQETQYF. CDR3 DNA sequence: TGTGCCAGCAGCTCCCTAGCGGCCCAACACCAAGAGACCCAGTACTTC.

The rearrangement links TRBV6-6 to TRBJ1-6, with D unresolved. Germline values: CDR1 MNHNY, CDR2 SVGAGI (reference sequence). The CDR3 runs 14 residues. Between the trimmed V and J ends, which lost 3 bases and 7 bases, there was a span of 10 bases. The CDR3 sequence: CASSYGGSNSPLHF. The CDR3 nucleotides read TGTGCCAGCAGTTATGGCGGGTCGAATTCACCCCTCCACTTT.

The chain couples TRBV19 to TRBJ1-1; D remains unclear. CDR1 is LNHDA and CDR2 is SQIVND in the germline V gene (reference sequence). The V and J ends lost 0 bases and 4 bases respectively, with 9 bases between them. The CDR3 spans 14 residues. CDR3 in amino acids: CASSIDLEGTEAFF. CDR3 nucleotide sequence: TGTGCCAGTAGTATAGATCTGGAGGGCACTGAAGCTTTCTTT.